The text below deals with one TCR beta chain. Its antigen is unknown. MiXCR, run by TCRdb on the RT-PCR reads, gives a single entry per CDR3 protein. The sample carries about 20,000 distinct CDR3 sequences, around three quarters recorded once. This record belongs to a study of yellow fever vaccine responses in identical twins. Whole-study findings and limits: It has been reported that, in twins, the vaccine T cell response seemed partly convergent and partly personalized.

Trimming took 3 bases from V and 3 from J; bases not matched to a gene: 5. Germline V lookup: CDR1 MRHNA, CDR2 SNTAGT. The CDR3 loop spans 15 amino acids. This TCR derives from a young woman who received the yellow fever vaccine. The gene calls are TRBV6-4 and TRBJ2-1; TRBD2 matches 7 bases. Sequencing used T cells from blood (PBMCs), unsorted or a sorted subset (not recorded which), obtained before or after yellow fever vaccination (not recorded which). The CDR3 reads CASSEGGSLYNEQFF. CDR3 nucleotides: TGTGCCAGCAGTGAAGGCGGGAGCCTCTACAATGAGCAGTTCTTC.